There are a few counts of the clone carrying this TCR beta chain. Its antigen is unidentified. This sample was taken from a study of response to subunit inactivated influenza vaccine. Trimming pared 5 bases from V and 2 bases from J, leaving 12 bases between. Germline V gene sequence: CDR1 SGHTA, CDR2 FQGNSA. The CDR3 totals 15 residues. TCRdb reprocessed the RT-PCR reads via MiXCR and lists one record per CDR3 protein. Counted here are some 520,000 distinct CDR3 sequences, 16% occurring once; the ten biggest clones make up roughly 3%. The study, taken as a whole, reports: Authors suggested that a seasonal influenza vaccination recruits few new T cells each time.

The sequence was collected from a man aged 45 to 75 who received an inactivated influenza vaccine. This chain links TRBV7-2 with TRBJ2-2, with D hard to call. The sequencing here drew on CD4+ T cells sorted from PBMCs, taken less than 30 months after vaccination. Here the CDR3 reads CASSPRVINTGELFF. CDR3 in DNA: TGTGCCAGCAGCCCAAGGGTTATTAACACCGGGGAGCTGTTTTTT. The variable domain in full, with the rest retrieved from reference TRBV7-2 and TRBJ2-2, is GAGVSQSPSNKVTEKGKDVELRCDPISGHTALYWYRQSLGQGLEFLIYFQGNSAPDKSGLPSDRFSAERTGGSVSTLTIQRTQQEDSAVYLCASSPRVINTGELFFGEGSRLTVL.